This note documents a single T cell receptor (beta chain) sequence. Trimming at V came to 2 bases and at J to 7 bases, leaving 8 bases not matched to a gene. Germline CDR1 is SGDLS and CDR2 is YYNGEE. CDR3 length: 16 amino acids. The data belong to a study of shared clonotypes between healthy human individuals. TCRdb's copy holds only in-frame clones and misses some; the assay was immunoSEQ multiplex PCR. This sample has 2 million to 2.5 million clones, with approximately 93% found just once. The rearrangement links TRBV9 to TRBJ1-4, with TRBD1 matching 10 bases. Sample: naive CD4+ T cells from PBMCs. Described subset: CD45RA+ positively selected. The receptor's source is a man aged 18-30 years in good health. Some clones in this sample may be carry-over from other donors' samples. CDR3 nucleotides: TGTGCCAGCAGCGTGATACCGGGACAGGGGACTGAAAAACTGTTTTTT. Amino acids: CASSVIPGQGTEKLFF.